The sequence of this TCR beta chain was determined in a study of blood T cell repertoires in COVID-19. Enrolled during active infection, Seattle patients were then followed longitudinally. In this sample, this clone turned up once. Clones were sequenced by immunoSEQ multiplex PCR, and TCRdb holds only the in-frame ones, with some missing. The data contain approximately 440,000 clones, around 88% of them singletons. Material: peripheral blood. This TCR came from a woman in her 50s with COVID-19, enrolled during active disease.

The CDR3 DNA reads TGTGCCAGCAGCTTGGGGGGAAGGACAGTTTACAACGTCCTGACTTTC. Encoded protein: CASSLGGRTVYNVLTF. The chain is built from TRBV5-4 and TRBJ2-6, with TRBD1 as a possible D gene (6 bases). The CDR3 contains 16 residues. Germline V gene data show CDR1 as SGHNT and CDR2 as YYREEE (reference sequence). The V end lost 0 bases, the J end lost 9 bases, and 16 bases lay between the germline ends.